A selection of T cell receptor beta chains follows, all from one sample in a study of shared clonotypes between healthy human individuals. Using immunoSEQ multiplex PCR, the repertoire was profiled, and TCRdb retains in-frame clones only, with some absent. Among more than 2 million clones listed, roughly 94% were seen once. Source material: naive CD4+ T cells sorted from blood. The receptors were sampled from a young man in good health. CDR3s include the opening cysteine and the closing phenylalanine or tryptophan. Clone size is not always given. Where it is, it says once, few, many or a class for expanded clones.

clone size: .; V gene: TRBV5-1; J gene: TRBJ2-3; CDR3 protein: CASSLRLAPRDTQYF
clone size: .; V gene: TRBV30; J gene: TRBJ2-1; CDR3 protein: CAWSVPPTGSTYNEQFF
clone size: .; V gene: TRBV11-2; J gene: TRBJ2-3; CDR3 protein: CASSLAGLAGTTDTQYF
clone size: .; V gene: TRBV11-2; J gene: TRBJ1-3; CDR3 protein: CASSVQGGSGNTIYF
clone size: .; V gene: TRBV12-5; J gene: TRBJ1-4; CDR3 protein: CASGFDKLNEKLFF
clone size: .; V gene: TRBV27; J gene: TRBJ2-1; CDR3 protein: CASSFLPVIPHNEQFF
clone size: .; V gene: TRBV7-9; J gene: TRBJ2-5; CDR3 protein: CASSLVLGGIETQYF
clone size: .; V gene: TRBV4-2; J gene: TRBJ1-2; CDR3 protein: CASSQAGTGNNYGYTF
clone size: .; V gene: TRBV6-5; J gene: TRBJ2-5; CDR3 protein: CASSYSAVYQETQYF
clone size: once; V gene: TRBV4-3; J gene: TRBJ2-7; CDR3 protein: CASSHQGLAGGAYEQYF
clone size: .; V gene: TRBV5-1; J gene: TRBJ2-3; CDR3 protein: CASSLAHRSDTQYF
clone size: .; V gene: TRBV27; J gene: TRBJ2-7; CDR3 protein: CASSLSIQGATIYEQYF
clone size: .; V gene: TRBV9; J gene: TRBJ2-2; CDR3 protein: CASSVEGLVGGELFF
clone size: .; V gene: TRBV5-1; J gene: TRBJ1-1; CDR3 protein: CASSLSANTEAFF
clone size: .; V gene: TRBV7-2; J gene: TRBJ2-4; CDR3 protein: CASSLVLAGGAKNIQYF
clone size: .; V gene: TRBV25-1; J gene: TRBJ1-6; CDR3 protein: CASSDTGQGRNSPLHF
clone size: .; V gene: TRBV5-1; J gene: TRBJ2-5; CDR3 protein: CASSRGTAETQYF
clone size: .; V gene: TRBV10-3; J gene: TRBJ2-2; CDR3 protein: CAISESGAGGATGELFF
clone size: few; V gene: TRBV10-3; J gene: TRBJ1-1; CDR3 protein: CAISEGTEAFF
clone size: .; V gene: TRBV7-9; J gene: TRBJ1-4; CDR3 protein: CASSRTGAFLNEKLFF
clone size: .; V gene: TRBV30; J gene: TRBJ1-1; CDR3 protein: CAWMLWGGNTEAFF
clone size: .; V gene: TRBV4-2; J gene: TRBJ1-3; CDR3 protein: CASSQEGTSGNTIYF
clone size: .; V gene: TRBV19; J gene: TRBJ1-2; CDR3 protein: CASSSGVFGGYTF
clone size: .; V gene: TRBV11-2; J gene: TRBJ2-2; CDR3 protein: CASRLASANTGELFF
clone size: once; V gene: TRBV19; J gene: TRBJ1-5; CDR3 protein: CASSIISGQPQHF
clone size: .; V gene: TRBV6-6; J gene: TRBJ2-6; CDR3 protein: CASSRQSGANVLTF
clone size: .; V gene: TRBV15; J gene: TRBJ2-2; CDR3 protein: CATSSDRHLMNTGELFF
clone size: .; V gene: TRBV25-1; J gene: TRBJ2-7; CDR3 protein: CASSWDRPYEQYF
clone size: once; V gene: TRBV7-6; J gene: TRBJ2-3; CDR3 protein: CASSLYSETQYF
clone size: .; V gene: TRBV6-1; J gene: TRBJ1-1; CDR3 protein: CASSGTGTLNTEAFF
clone size: .; V gene: TRBV5-1; J gene: TRBJ2-7; CDR3 protein: CASSPRDRPYEQYF
clone size: .; V gene: TRBV10-3; J gene: TRBJ2-3; CDR3 protein: CANGQGYDTQYF
clone size: .; V gene: TRBV5-1; J gene: TRBJ2-5; CDR3 protein: CASSFSTGQETQYF
clone size: .; V gene: TRBV7-8; J gene: TRBJ2-7; CDR3 protein: CASSLQGIPYEQYF
clone size: .; V gene: TRBV5-1; J gene: TRBJ2-7; CDR3 protein: CASSKGLAGGEQYF
clone size: .; V gene: TRBV7-9; J gene: TRBJ2-2; CDR3 protein: CASSPFTGAGNTGELFF
clone size: .; V gene: TRBV6-1; J gene: TRBJ1-6; CDR3 protein: CASNRDPSYNSPLHF
clone size: .; V gene: TRBV11-3; J gene: TRBJ2-1; CDR3 protein: CASSSDGTGDNEQFF
clone size: .; V gene: TRBV7-2; J gene: TRBJ2-3; CDR3 protein: CASSRGGSSTDTQYF
clone size: .; V gene: TRBV30; J gene: TRBJ2-7; CDR3 protein: CAGRQGISIGDEQYF
clone size: .; V gene: TRBV30; J gene: TRBJ2-3; CDR3 protein: CAWSWTGGTDTQYF
clone size: .; V gene: TRBV5-1; J gene: TRBJ1-1; CDR3 protein: CASSRGTENTEAFF
clone size: .; V gene: TRBV6-6; J gene: TRBJ1-1; CDR3 protein: CASTSPGTANTEAFF
clone size: .; V gene: TRBV7-2; J gene: TRBJ2-2; CDR3 protein: CASSLAGTAGTGELFF
clone size: once; V gene: TRBV4-1; J gene: TRBJ2-3; CDR3 protein: CASSQGGALAATDTQYF
clone size: once; V gene: TRBV10-3; J gene: TRBJ1-1; CDR3 protein: CAISGETEAFF
clone size: .; V gene: TRBV30; J gene: TRBJ2-3; CDR3 protein: CASSIRDTDTQYF
clone size: .; V gene: TRBV6-5; J gene: TRBJ2-1; CDR3 protein: CASSYSSKHNEQFF
clone size: .; V gene: TRBV2; J gene: TRBJ1-5; CDR3 protein: CASSLTGYNQPQHF
clone size: .; V gene: TRBV4-2; J gene: TRBJ1-1; CDR3 protein: CASSQADRGRGTEAFF
clone size: few; V gene: TRBV2; J gene: TRBJ1-2; CDR3 protein: CASSAVNYGYTF
clone size: .; V gene: TRBV18; J gene: TRBJ2-7; CDR3 protein: CASSPGTGGKYEQYF
clone size: .; V gene: TRBV4-2; J gene: TRBJ1-2; CDR3 protein: CASSQDPGADYGYTF
clone size: .; V gene: TRBV5-1; J gene: TRBJ2-1; CDR3 protein: CASSGGPGSYNEQFF